One sample yielded the 29 T cell receptor beta chains listed below, sequenced in a study of identical twins. One entry per CDR3 protein, called by TCRdb with MiXCR from the 5' RACE reads. The sample has around 480,000 distinct CDR3 sequences; 12% to 15% are singletons. The same data also went into a second study, on yellow fever vaccine responses in identical twins.

The sample comprised CD4+ T cells sorted from blood. These receptors were obtained from a woman aged 18-30 years in good health.

Comment on this clonotype: A read error may account for a junction end that differs from germline. The gene calls are TRBV3-1 and TRBJ2-7, with D tentatively TRBD2 (5 bases). Germline V lookup: CDR1 LGHDT, CDR2 YNNKEL (reference sequence). The CDR3 is 14 amino acids. The CDR3 here is CASRQSGSGYEQHF. The CDR3 DNA sequence: TGTGCCAGCAGACAGTCGGGGTCGGGATACGAGCAGCACTTC.

V usage is TRBV28 and J usage is TRBJ2-7; 8 bases fit TRBD1. This CDR3 comprises 16 residues. The J segment lost 4 bases and the V segment lost 2 bases, leaving 10 bases of the junction unmatched. The germline V gene encodes CDR1 MDHEN and CDR2 SYDVKM. Here the CDR3 reads CASSLTPARGPYEQYF. CDR3 DNA sequence: TGTGCCAGCAGTTTAACCCCAGCCAGGGGGCCATACGAGCAGTACTTC.

In this sample, this clonotype turned up a few times. The chain employs TRBV20-1 and TRBJ2-3; 10 bases align to TRBD1. Trimming removed 3 bases from V and 4 bases from J; junction bases left unmatched: 10. The CDR3 runs 16 residues. Per germline, CDR1 DFQATT and CDR2 SNEGSKA (reference sequence). CDR3 amino acids: CSARSPGQGTADTQYF. DNA for the CDR3: TGCAGTGCTAGGAGTCCGGGACAGGGGACGGCAGATACGCAGTATTTT.

The chain joins TRBV27 to TRBJ2-1; D is uncertain. Looked up from germline, CDR1 is MNHEY and CDR2 is SMNVEV (reference sequence). The CDR3 is 12 residues long. V dropped 6 bases and J dropped 8 bases, with 11 bases sitting between them. The CDR3 region has the DNA TGTGCCAGCAGAAATAGGGTCGATGAGCAGTTCTTC. This encodes CASRNRVDEQFF.

This clonotype was observed a handful of times. The chain has TRBV5-5 and TRBJ2-1; possible D gene TRBD1, 5 bases. The germline gives CDR1 SGHKS, CDR2 YYEKEE (reference sequence). Trimming cost V 7 bases and J 12 bases, with 20 bases left between them. The CDR3 contains 13 residues. CDR3: CASRRAGGDGQFF. The CDR3 region has the DNA TGTGCCAGCCGCAGGGCTGGTGGGGATGGGCAGTTCTTC.

V gene TRBV12-5 combines with J gene TRBJ2-7; 9 bases map to TRBD1. The V segment lost 6 bases and the J segment 1 base; nucleotides outside the gene matches: 4. This CDR3 spans 14 amino acids. Germline loops: CDR1 LGHNT, CDR2 FRNRAP. The CDR3 nucleotides read TGTGCTAGTGGGCCGGGACAGGGATCCTACGAGCAGTACTTC. It encodes CASGPGQGSYEQYF.

The chain couples TRBV20-1 to TRBJ2-1; maybe TRBD2 (5 bases). This CDR3 is 16 amino acids long. V was shortened by 1 base and J by 0 bases, with 13 bases between the two germline ends. The germline V gene encodes CDR1 DFQATT and CDR2 SNEGSKA (reference sequence). CDR3 coding DNA: TGCAGTGCTAGAGGTGTACAGAGCGGCTCCTACAATGAGCAGTTCTTC. As protein: CSARGVQSGSYNEQFF.

The chain employs TRBV12-3 or TRBV12-4 and TRBJ2-1; perhaps TRBD2 as D (6 bases). CDR3 length: 17 residues. V lost 6 bases, J lost 0 bases, and 18 bases lay in between. The CDR3 coding sequence is TGTGCCAGCAGCGTGACAATCGGGGGAGCCTCCTACAATGAGCAGTTCTTC. It translates to CASSVTIGGASYNEQFF.

The V and J genes are TRBV11-2 and TRBJ2-1; 9 nucleotides agree with TRBD2. The V segment lost 5 bases and the J segment 2 bases; nucleotides outside the gene matches: 4. This CDR3 comprises 15 residues. The germline V gene has CDR1 SGHAT and CDR2 FQNNGV. The CDR3: CASSVSGGTYNEQFF. CDR3 DNA: TGTGCCAGCAGCGTTAGCGGGGGTACCTACAATGAGCAGTTCTTC. The full variable domain, rest sourced from reference TRBV11-2 and TRBJ2-1, is EAGVAQSPRYKIIEKRQSVAFWCNPISGHATLYWYQQILGQGPKLLIQFQNNGVVDDSQLPKDRFSAERLKGVDSTLKIQPAKLEDSAVYLCASSVSGGTYNEQFFGPGTRLTVL.

This chain links TRBV20-1 with TRBJ2-5, with TRBD1 as a possible D gene (6 bases). Germline assignment: CDR1 DFQATT and CDR2 SNEGSKA (reference sequence). The CDR3 has 12 amino acids. V lost 3 bases and J 6 bases, leaving 11 bases between the germline ends. The CDR3 reads CSARVRGKTQYF. Here the CDR3 DNA reads TGCAGTGCTAGGGTCAGGGGAAAGACCCAGTACTTC.

This clonotype was counted at least ten times. J is TRBJ1-6 and V is TRBV7-2, with D perhaps matching TRBD1 (6 bases). V lost 2 bases and J lost 6, with 8 bases in between. The CDR3 consists of 14 residues. The germline V gene encodes CDR1 SGHTA and CDR2 FQGNSA. The CDR3 is CASSLQGFNSPLHF. The DNA of the CDR3 is TGTGCCAGCAGCTTACAGGGGTTTAATTCACCCCTCCACTTT.

Only a few counts were recorded for this clonotype. As DNA, the CDR3 is TGCGCCAGCAGCGAGGATCGACCAAGAGGCAATGAGCAGTTCTTC. As protein: CASSEDRPRGNEQFF. The chain joins TRBV5-1 to TRBJ2-1, with no clear D. Germline V gene lookup returns CDR1 SGHRS and CDR2 YFSETQ. The germline V and J ends were trimmed by 4 bases and 6 bases, with 17 bases remaining between them. The CDR3 length is 15 residues.

This clonotype was seen a handful of times. The chain recombines TRBV6-5 with TRBJ2-7; D perhaps matches TRBD1 (5 bases). The CDR3 length is 11 residues. CDR1 is MNHEY and CDR2 is SVGAGI in the germline V gene. The V end was cut by 4 bases, the J end by 9 bases, with 10 bases between. CDR3 in DNA: TGTGCCAGCAGTTCAGGGTTCGGGCAGTACTTC. Translating it yields CASSSGFGQYF.

This chain uses TRBV30 with TRBJ2-7, with TRBD1 identical over 10 bases. The CDR3 contains 14 residues. Germline V gene sequence: CDR1 GTSNPN, CDR2 SVGIG (reference sequence). The V gene end was trimmed by 1 base and the J gene end by 6 bases; junction bases not matched to a gene: 6. The DNA of the CDR3 is TGTGCCTGGAGTGCCGGGACAGGGGTATTCGAGCAGTACTTC. Protein product: CAWSAGTGVFEQYF. The full variable domain, in which reference TRBV30 and TRBJ2-7 provide the parts outside the CDR3, is SQTIHQWPATLVQPVGSPLSLECTVEGTSNPNLYWYRQAAGRGLQLLFYSVGIGQISSEVPQNLSASRPQDRQFILSSKKLLLSDSGFYLCAWSAGTGVFEQYFGPGTRLTVT.

The table lists this clonotype with a few counts. This sequence joins TRBV20-1 and TRBJ1-1, with D possibly being TRBD1 (6 bases). Per the germline V gene, CDR1 is DFQATT and CDR2 is SNEGSKA (reference sequence). The length of the CDR3 is 13 residues. V was clipped by 3 bases and J by 6 bases, with 14 bases between them. The CDR3 sequence: CSAREQGRAEAFF. As DNA, the CDR3 is TGCAGTGCTAGGGAACAGGGCCGCGCTGAAGCTTTCTTT.

In this sample, this clonotype turned up a few times. The rearrangement joins TRBV28 to TRBJ2-7; D is perhaps TRBD1 or TRBD2 (5 bases each). Germline CDR1 reads MDHEN; CDR2 reads SYDVKM. The V end lost 6 bases, the J end lost 0 bases, and 18 bases lay between the germline ends. The CDR3 contains 16 residues. The DNA for the CDR3 is TGTGCCAGCAGCAGCCACCCTGGGGGTGCCTCCTACGAGCAGTACTTC. Its protein is CASSSHPGGASYEQYF.

The V gene is TRBV20-1, the J gene TRBJ2-7; D is perhaps TRBD1 (6 bases). Germline V lookup: CDR1 DFQATT, CDR2 SNEGSKA (reference sequence). CDR3 length: 14 residues. The V and J ends lost 1 base and 6 bases respectively, with 16 bases between them. The CDR3: CSARASGTMGEQYF. CDR3 sequence (DNA): TGCAGTGCTAGAGCCTCCGGGACAATGGGCGAGCAGTACTTC.

The genes are TRBV24-1 and TRBJ2-5, with a tentative D call TRBD1 (6 bases). The CDR3 loop spans 13 amino acids. V was cut by 7 bases and J by 7 bases, with 15 bases left in between. Germline values: CDR1 KGHDR, CDR2 SFDVKD. The chain's CDR3 is CATRDGGTGTQYF. The CDR3 DNA sequence: TGTGCCACCAGGGATGGGGGCACAGGGACCCAGTACTTC.

This clonotype was found a few times. The CDR3 loop reads CAISESSRGRNEQFF. CDR3 in DNA: TGTGCCATCAGTGAGTCGAGCCGTGGGAGGAATGAGCAGTTCTTC. V and J are TRBV10-3 and TRBJ2-1; D perhaps matches TRBD2 (6 bases). Germline CDR1 and CDR2: ENHRY and SYGVKD. The CDR3 spans 15 residues. V was shortened by 0 bases and J by 7 bases, with 13 bases between the two germline ends.

This chain links TRBV29-1 with TRBJ2-1, with D tentatively TRBD2 (6 bases). Trimming left V 6 bases short and J 9 bases short, with 9 bases between. Germline V gives CDR1 SQVTM, CDR2 ANQGSEA. The CDR3 has 10 amino acids. CDR3 in DNA: TGCAGCGTCAGGAGGGGTGAGCAGTTCTTC. Translation: CSVRRGEQFF.

The chain employs TRBV5-1 and TRBJ2-2; D is unclear. The germline V gene encodes CDR1 SGHRS and CDR2 YFSETQ. The CDR3 covers 13 residues. V lost 4 bases to trimming and J lost 8 bases, with 12 bases between them. CDR3 region: CASSAPERGELFF. The CDR3 nucleotides are TGCGCCAGCAGCGCCCCGGAGAGGGGGGAGCTGTTTTTT.

The chain combines TRBV28 with TRBJ2-4; D gene unclear. Germline V gene sequence: CDR1 MDHEN, CDR2 SYDVKM. The CDR3 has 13 amino acids. V shed 5 bases and J shed 5 bases, with 10 bases lying between them. The CDR3 DNA follows: TGTGCCAGCAGTAGTTACGGCGAAAACATTCAGTACTTC. Translated, it gives CASSSYGENIQYF.

The gene calls are TRBV28 and TRBJ2-2; 7 bases align to TRBD1. With V trimmed by 10 bases and J by 0 bases, 5 bases remained unmatched. There are 14 residues in the CDR3. The germline CDR1 and CDR2 sequences are MDHEN and SYDVKM. The DNA for the CDR3 is TGTGCCACCCGAGGGGGCGCGAACACCGGGGAGCTGTTTTTT. This sequence encodes CATRGGANTGELFF.

This clonotype turned up a few times. DNA for the CDR3: TGTGCCAGTAGTATCGGGACGGTCAATGAGCAGTTCTTC. Translated, it gives CASSIGTVNEQFF. The chain has TRBV19 and TRBJ2-1; D is perhaps TRBD1 or TRBD2 (5 bases each). V was cut by 3 bases and J by 6 bases, with 9 bases left in between. This CDR3 is built from 13 residues. Germline values: CDR1 LNHDA, CDR2 SQIVND (reference sequence).

Only a few counts were recorded for this clonotype. This chain links TRBV7-2 with TRBJ2-2; D is possibly TRBD1 or TRBD2 (6 bases each). Germline V gene sequence: CDR1 SGHTA, CDR2 FQGNSA. This CDR3 spans 15 amino acids. The V end was cut by 4 bases, the J end by 6 bases, with 15 bases between. The CDR3 sequence is CASSSGGGRAGELFF. CDR3 nucleotide sequence: TGTGCCAGCAGCTCCGGAGGGGGGCGGGCCGGGGAGCTGTTTTTT.

The rearrangement links TRBV6-2 or TRBV6-3 to TRBJ2-2; D might be TRBD1 (5 bases). CDR3 size: 17 residues. Germline CDR1 is MNHEY and CDR2 is SVGEGT. V was pared by 5 bases and J by 0 bases, with 16 bases between. In DNA form, the CDR3 reads TGTGCCAGCAGTCTCCCTGGGGCGCATCCGAACACCGGGGAGCTGTTTTTT. Translation gives CASSLPGAHPNTGELFF.

In its sample, this clonotype was seen a few times. The rearrangement joins TRBV20-1 to TRBJ2-3, with 12 bases identical to TRBD2. Trimming cost V 4 bases and J 4 bases; bases outside gene matches: 9. Per germline, CDR1 DFQATT and CDR2 SNEGSKA (reference sequence). CDR3 length equals 16 residues. CDR3 coding DNA: TGCAGTGCTAAGGACAGACTAGCGGGGGACGCAGATACGCAGTATTTT. Translating gives CSAKDRLAGDADTQYF.

This chain connects TRBV2 to TRBJ1-5; D not certain. This CDR3 is 18 amino acids long. V shed 0 bases and J shed 3 bases, with 18 bases lying between them. CDR1 and CDR2 from the germline V gene are SNHLY and FYNNEI. In DNA, the CDR3 is TGTGCCAGCAGTGAAGCGTTACCCCTACTCGGTACCAATCAGCCCCAGCATTTT. Protein: CASSEALPLLGTNQPQHF.

In nucleotides, the CDR3 is TGTGCCAGCAGCCCGGGGGTCTATGTAAGCACAGATACGCAGTATTTT. Translating it yields CASSPGVYVSTDTQYF. The V call is TRBV7-9, the J call TRBJ2-3; perhaps TRBD2 as D (6 bases). The V gene's germline CDR1 is SEHNR and CDR2 FQNEAQ (reference sequence). This CDR3 is built from 16 residues. V lost 5 bases and J 0 bases, leaving 15 bases between the germline ends. Looking up the rest from reference TRBV7-9 and TRBJ2-3 gives the full variable domain: DTGVSQNPRHKITKRGQNVTFRCDPISEHNRLYWYRQTLGQGPEFLTYFQNEAQLEKSRLLSDRFSAERPKGSFSTLEIQRTEQGDSAMYLCASSPGVYVSTDTQYFGPGTRLTVL.